The 26 T cell receptor beta chains reported below all come from one sample, sequenced in a study of cytomegalovirus exposure and HLA in healthy donors. PCR employed 60 Vbeta and 13 Jbeta primers. The table came from immunoSEQ multiplex PCR; TCRdb's copy has only in-frame clones and leaves some out. The sample lists 60,000 to 85,000 clones, 70% to 85% occurring once. Material for sequencing was PBMCs. These receptors originate from a human donor in good health.

The chain combines TRBV27 with TRBJ2-7; no clear D. This CDR3 region has 13 residues. V shed 5 bases and J shed 6 bases, with 14 bases lying between them. Germline V gene data show CDR1 as MNHEY and CDR2 as SMNVEV (reference sequence). DNA for the CDR3: TGTGCCAGCAGTGAGGTTTTGCTTGGCGAGCAGTACTTC. This codes for CASSEVLLGEQYF.

This clone was detected once. The chain recombines TRBV27 with TRBJ2-7, with D hard to call. This CDR3 has 14 residues. V gave up 3 bases and J gave up 7 bases, with 16 bases separating them. The V gene's germline CDR1 is MNHEY and CDR2 SMNVEV (reference sequence). Here the CDR3 reads CASSFRLAAAEQYF. The CDR3, as DNA: TGTGCCAGCAGTTTTCGCCTGGCCGCGGCTGAGCAGTACTTC.

This clone was seen a handful of times. This chain joins TRBV4-1 and TRBJ1-5; 7 nucleotides line up with TRBD1. The germline gives CDR1 MGHRA, CDR2 YSYEKL. Germline trimming cut 4 bases from V and 7 bases from J; bases unmatched to any gene: 7. This CDR3 region has 14 residues. CDR3 region: CASSRFAGGQPQHF. CDR3 in DNA: TGCGCCAGCAGCCGGTTTGCAGGGGGACAGCCCCAGCATTTT.

This chain uses TRBV11-2 with TRBJ1-1; possible D gene TRBD1, 5 bases. The V gene lost 0 bases and the J gene lost 2 bases, with 7 bases spanning the gap. Germline CDR1 is SGHAT and CDR2 is FQNNGV. The CDR3 totals 14 residues. CDR3 region: CASSLETANTEAFF. The CDR3 DNA follows: TGTGCCAGCAGCTTAGAGACAGCTAACACTGAAGCTTTCTTT.

J is TRBJ2-4 and V is TRBV15; 9 bases fit TRBD1. Germline trimming cut 0 bases from V and 3 bases from J; bases unmatched to any gene: 6. Per the germline V gene, CDR1 is LNHNV and CDR2 is YYDKDF (reference sequence). CDR3 size: 17 residues. CDR3 in DNA: TGTGCCACCAGCAGAGATTTGACAGGGGGAGTCAAAAACATTCAGTACTTC. Amino acid sequence: CATSRDLTGGVKNIQYF.

The J gene is TRBJ1-2, the V gene TRBV27; 7 positions match TRBD1. J gave up 5 bases and V 5 bases, and 14 bases lay outside the gene matches. This CDR3 is 16 amino acids long. Per the germline V gene, CDR1 is MNHEY and CDR2 is SMNVEV (reference sequence). DNA of the CDR3: TGTGCCAGCAGTACCTATCCGGGACAGAAATGGTATGGCTACACCTTC. Encoded protein: CASSTYPGQKWYGYTF.

The chain recombines TRBV19 with TRBJ1-1; 7 nucleotides line up with TRBD1. The CDR3 spans 15 residues. Germline V gives CDR1 LNHDA, CDR2 SQIVND (reference sequence). Trimming removed 7 bases from V and 4 bases from J; junction bases left unmatched: 12. The chain's CDR3 is CASKDQRGQLTEAFF. The CDR3 DNA reads as TGTGCCAGTAAAGACCAGAGGGGACAGCTCACTGAAGCTTTCTTT.

The V gene is TRBV5-1, the J gene TRBJ1-4; 9 nucleotides line up with TRBD1. Germline V gives CDR1 SGHRS, CDR2 YFSETQ. The ends lost 4 bases at V and 5 bases at J; junction bases unmatched: 9. The CDR3 is made up of 16 amino acids. CDR3 sequence (DNA): TGCGCCAGCAGCGGTGACAGGGGGGCGAAGAATGAAAAACTGTTTTTT. It specifies CASSGDRGAKNEKLFF.

The chain couples TRBV11-3 to TRBJ1-3, with TRBD1 identical over 9 bases. Germline CDR1 is SGHNT and CDR2 is YENEEA. Losses at the gene ends were 5 bases for V and 1 base for J; bases not matched to a gene: 6. There are 16 residues in the CDR3. The CDR3, as DNA: TGTGCCAGCAGCCTGCACAGGGGGCTTTCTGGAAACACCATATATTTT. Translation gives CASSLHRGLSGNTIYF.

This clone was seen only once. The CDR3 here is CASGLGQLGNEQFF. Here the CDR3 DNA reads TGTGCTAGTGGTTTGGGACAGCTTGGCAATGAGCAGTTCTTC. The chain couples TRBV12-5 to TRBJ2-1, with a weak D call TRBD1 (5 bases). Trimming shortened V by 1 base and J by 6 bases, and 10 bases separated the two germline ends. CDR1 and CDR2 from the germline V gene are LGHNT and FRNRAP. This CDR3 is built from 14 residues.

This chain links TRBV7-9 with TRBJ2-2, with D possibly being TRBD2 (6 bases). V was trimmed by 6 bases and J by 6 bases, leaving 17 bases between them. Germline CDR1 and CDR2: SEHNR and FQNEAQ (reference sequence). The CDR3 is 15 amino acids. CDR3 in amino acids: CASRNWGVGAGELFF. DNA for the CDR3: TGTGCCAGCAGGAACTGGGGGGTTGGGGCCGGGGAGCTGTTTTTT.

V is TRBV6-6 and J is TRBJ1-5; tentative D call: TRBD1 (6 bases). The germline CDR1 and CDR2 sequences are MNHNY and SVGAGI (reference sequence). Trimming stripped 2 bases from V and 1 base from J, with 6 bases between. The CDR3 runs to 14 residues. The CDR3 region has the DNA TGTGCCAGCAGTTACAGGGGGAGCAATCAGCCCCAGCATTTT. Protein: CASSYRGSNQPQHF.

This sequence joins TRBV28 and TRBJ1-2; 10 bases align to TRBD1. The CDR3 runs to 10 residues. The V and J ends lost 11 bases and 8 bases, in that order; junction bases with no gene match: 2. CDR1 and CDR2 (germline): MDHEN, SYDVKM. CDR3 sequence: CASGQGGYTF. The CDR3 bases are TGTGCCTCGGGACAGGGGGGCTACACCTTC.

The J gene is TRBJ1-5, the V gene TRBV25-1; unclear D gene. The ends were cut back, 5 bases at V and 5 bases at J, with 16 bases in the middle. This CDR3 is 15 amino acids long. Germline CDR1 is MGHDK and CDR2 is SYGVNS. CDR3 region: CASSRGERADQPQHF. CDR3 sequence (DNA): TGTGCCAGCAGTCGGGGTGAGCGGGCGGATCAGCCCCAGCATTTT.

The chain carries TRBV4-1 and TRBJ1-4; D gene uncertain. CDR1 is MGHRA and CDR2 is YSYEKL in the germline V gene. Trimming removed 0 bases at V and 8 bases at J, with 16 bases between. The CDR3 is made up of 16 amino acids. CDR3 nucleotides: TGCGCCAGCAGCCAAGATAGTCCCGGGATGGGGGAAAAACTGTTTTTT. This sequence encodes CASSQDSPGMGEKLFF.

This sequence joins TRBV5-6 and TRBJ1-3; D uncertain. V gave up 0 bases and J gave up 0 bases, with 7 bases separating them. Germline V gene sequence: CDR1 SGHDT, CDR2 YYEEEE. The CDR3 sequence is 15 residues long. CDR3 sequence: CASSLDPGSGNTIYF. The CDR3 region has the DNA TGTGCCAGCAGCTTGGACCCCGGCTCTGGAAACACCATATATTTT.

The chain combines TRBV9 with TRBJ2-5; a weak D match, TRBD2 (5 bases). With 3 bases removed from V and 1 base from J, the gap between germline ends came to 7 bases. Germline V CDR1 and CDR2: SGDLS, YYNGEE. CDR3 length equals 13 residues. CDR3 bases: TGTGCCAGCAGCGGAAGCGGCCAAGAGACCCAGTACTTC. The encoded protein is CASSGSGQETQYF.

V is TRBV11-3 and J is TRBJ2-1; D possibly corresponds to TRBD1 (6 bases). Germline V gene data show CDR1 as SGHNT and CDR2 as YENEEA. Trimming stripped 5 bases from V and 1 base from J, with 15 bases between. The CDR3 covers 16 residues. The CDR3 DNA follows: TGTGCCAGCAGCCTCAGGGGCGACAAGTCCTACAATGAGCAGTTCTTC. It translates to CASSLRGDKSYNEQFF.

This chain uses TRBV5-6 with TRBJ1-4, with TRBD1 matching 12 bases. Germline V gene data show CDR1 as SGHDT and CDR2 as YYEEEE. This CDR3 is built from 17 residues. The trim removed 4 bases at V and 2 bases at J, leaving 6 bases unmatched. The DNA of the CDR3 is TGTGCCAGCAGCGGAGGGACAGGGGGCTGGACTAATGAAAAACTGTTTTTT. It is translated as CASSGGTGGWTNEKLFF.

The chain employs TRBV11-3 and TRBJ2-5; D unclear. This CDR3 is 14 amino acids long. The V gene's germline CDR1 is SGHNT and CDR2 YENEEA. Between the trimmed V and J ends, which lost 5 bases and 3 bases, there was a span of 13 bases. CDR3 DNA: TGTGCCAGCAGCCGTCCGAGAGGAGAAGAGACCCAGTACTTC. Its translation: CASSRPRGEETQYF.

The chain is built from TRBV5-1 and TRBJ2-7; 8 bases agree with TRBD2. The germline CDR1 and CDR2 sequences are SGHRS and YFSETQ. The trim removed 3 bases at V and 0 bases at J, leaving 5 bases unmatched. The CDR3 loop spans 15 amino acids. The chain's CDR3 is CASSWASGPSYEQYF. The CDR3 DNA reads as TGCGCCAGCAGCTGGGCTAGCGGGCCCTCCTACGAGCAGTACTTC. Supplemented by reference TRBV5-1 and TRBJ2-7, the full variable domain reads KAGVTQTPRYLIKTRGQQVTLSCSPISGHRSVSWYQQTPGQGLQFLFEYFSETQRNKGNFPGRFSGRQFSNSRSEMNVSTLELGDSALYLCASSWASGPSYEQYFGPGTRLTVT.

The chain is built from TRBV29-1 and TRBJ2-1; 7 bases map to TRBD2. Germline V gives CDR1 SQVTM, CDR2 ANQGSEA. This CDR3 comprises 15 residues. Trimming at V came to 6 bases and at J to 0 bases, leaving 8 bases not matched to a gene. The CDR3 protein is CSVVLLARSYNEQFF. CDR3 nucleotide sequence: TGCAGCGTCGTCCTACTAGCGCGCTCCTACAATGAGCAGTTCTTC.

This chain uses TRBV28 with TRBJ1-2, with TRBD1 identical over 10 bases. J lost 5 bases, V lost 6 bases, and 9 bases had no gene match. The CDR3 has 15 amino acids. Germline V lookup: CDR1 MDHEN, CDR2 SYDVKM. CDR3 residues: CASSPRTGGSYGYTF. In nucleotides, the CDR3 is TGTGCCAGCAGCCCTAGGACAGGGGGGTCTTATGGCTACACCTTC.

This clone has a handful of counts. Other DNA sequences in the sample encode the same CDR3. The V and J genes are TRBV7-9 and TRBJ1-1, with 9 bases aligning to TRBD1. This CDR3 is 13 amino acids long. Germline lookup yields CDR1 SEHNR and CDR2 FQNEAQ (reference sequence). After removal of 6 bases from V and 4 bases from J, the junction contained 3 bases not matched to a gene. Here the CDR3 reads CASSRQGGTEAFF. DNA for the CDR3: TGTGCCAGCAGTCGACAGGGGGGCACTGAAGCTTTCTTT.

The genes are TRBV29-1 and TRBJ2-3, with TRBD2 identical over 11 bases. V lost 7 bases, J lost 6 bases, and 9 bases stayed unmatched. The V gene's germline CDR1 is SQVTM and CDR2 ANQGSEA. The CDR3 sequence is 14 residues long. The DNA of the CDR3 is TGCAGCGAGGGGTTAGCGGGAGGGCCTGATACGCAGTATTTT. Protein: CSEGLAGGPDTQYF.

The DNA for the CDR3 is TGTGCCAGCAGCGTAGACGAGGGCGAGGGTGAAAAACTGTTTTTT. This translates into CASSVDEGEGEKLFF. The gene calls are TRBV9 and TRBJ1-4; D is ambiguous. V was cut by 0 bases and J by 7 bases, with 13 bases left in between. CDR3 size: 15 residues. Germline CDR1 SGDLS, CDR2 YYNGEE.